This TCR beta chain was profiled in a study of blood T cell repertoires in COVID-19. Study at large: Samples came from the United States, Italy and Spain, spanning acute and convalescent COVID-19.

Method: immunoSEQ multiplex PCR; TCRdb's copy keeps in-frame clones and lacks some. This table has roughly 160,000 clones, roughly 90% appearing once. The V gene lost 0 bases and the J gene lost 8 bases, with 10 bases spanning the gap. The CDR3 covers 13 residues. Per germline, CDR1 MNHNY and CDR2 SVGAGI (reference sequence). The sequencing sample was made of peripheral blood. This chain links TRBV6-6 with TRBJ1-2, with D unclear. This TCR derives from a man aged 50-59 years with acute or convalescent COVID-19. CDR3: CASSYSLAFGYTF. The DNA for the CDR3 is TGTGCCAGCAGTTACTCTCTCGCGTTCGGCTACACCTTC.